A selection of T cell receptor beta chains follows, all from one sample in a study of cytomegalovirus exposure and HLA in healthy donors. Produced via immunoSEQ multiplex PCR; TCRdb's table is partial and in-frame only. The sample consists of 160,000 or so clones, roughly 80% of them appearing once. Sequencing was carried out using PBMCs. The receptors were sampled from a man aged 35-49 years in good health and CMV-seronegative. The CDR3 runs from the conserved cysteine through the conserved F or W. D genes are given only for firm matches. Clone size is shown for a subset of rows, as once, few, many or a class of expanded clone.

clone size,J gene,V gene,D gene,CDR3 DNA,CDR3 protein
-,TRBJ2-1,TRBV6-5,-,TGTGCCAGCAGTTACTCGTTAGGGGTGAATGAGCAGTTCTTC,CASSYSLGVNEQFF
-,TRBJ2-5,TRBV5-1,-,TGCGCCAGCAGCTTGGAGGCGGGTGGGTACCAAGAGACCCAGTACTTC,CASSLEAGGYQETQYF
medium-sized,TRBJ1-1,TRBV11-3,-,TGTGCCAGCAGCTTAGCAAAGACTAGGGTGAACACTGAAGCTTTCTTT,CASSLAKTRVNTEAFF
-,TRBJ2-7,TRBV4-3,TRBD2,TGCGCCAGCAGCCAAGTAACAGCGGGGGGCCACTTATCCTACGAGCAGTACTTC,CASSQVTAGGHLSYEQYF
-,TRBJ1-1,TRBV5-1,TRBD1,TGCGCCAGCAGCTTGGTCGGGACAGGGCTGAGTGACACTGAAGCTTTCTTT,CASSLVGTGLSDTEAFF
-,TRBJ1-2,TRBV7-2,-,TGTGCCAGCAGGCCAGGGGTAAGCTATGGCTACACCTTC,CASRPGVSYGYTF
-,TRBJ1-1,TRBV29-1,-,TGCAGCGTTACGGGCAGGGATGGAGCTTTCTTT,CSVTGRDGAFF
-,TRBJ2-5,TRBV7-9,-,TGTGCCAGCAGCTTAGGTGGGGCGCGGACGCAAGAGACCCAGTACTTC,CASSLGGARTQETQYF
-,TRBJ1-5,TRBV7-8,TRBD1,TGTGCCAGCAGCTTGGGACAGGTGAATCAGCCCCAGCATTTT,CASSLGQVNQPQHF
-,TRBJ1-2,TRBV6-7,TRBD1,TGTGCCAGCAGTACAGGGGACTATGGCTACACCTTC,CASSTGDYGYTF
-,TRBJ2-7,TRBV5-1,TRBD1,TGCGCCAGCAGCGGACAGGGTTTGTACGAGCAGTACTTC,CASSGQGLYEQYF
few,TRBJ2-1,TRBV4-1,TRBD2,TGCGCCAGCAGCCGCCCTGGGGGGGTAAACAATGAGCAGTTCTTC,CASSRPGGVNNEQFF
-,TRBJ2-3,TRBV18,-,TGTGCCAGCTCACCTTACGGGGTCGGCGCAGATACGCAGTATTTT,CASSPYGVGADTQYF
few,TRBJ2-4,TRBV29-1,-,TGCAGCGTCCGAACACAGGAACGGGCCAAAAACATTCAGTACTTC,CSVRTQERAKNIQYF
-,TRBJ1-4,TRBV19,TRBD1,TGTGCCAGTAGCTCAGGGGGCCAGGATGAAAAACTGTTTTTT,CASSSGGQDEKLFF
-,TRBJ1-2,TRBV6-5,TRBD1,TGTGCCAGCAGTACCGAGACAGGGTTCGACTATGGCTACACCTTC,CASSTETGFDYGYTF
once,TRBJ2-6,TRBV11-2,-,TGTGCCAGCAGCCTAGACGGGGGGCGTAGGTCTGGGGCCAACGTCCTGACTTTC,CASSLDGGRRSGANVLTF
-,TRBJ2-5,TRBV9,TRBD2,TGTGCCAGCAGCGCTATCGCCGGGACTAGCGGGGTTAAGACCCAGTACTTC,CASSAIAGTSGVKTQYF
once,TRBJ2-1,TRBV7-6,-,TGTGCCAGCAGCTCGATAGCGACCTCCTACAATGAGCAGTTCTTC,CASSSIATSYNEQFF
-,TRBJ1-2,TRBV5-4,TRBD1,TGTGCCAGCAGCCCCCCTAACAGGGGGGCGAACTATGGCTACACCTTC,CASSPPNRGANYGYTF
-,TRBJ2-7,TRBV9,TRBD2,TGTGCCAGCAGCAGCCCCTCGGGGACTAACAACTACGAGCAGTACTTC,CASSSPSGTNNYEQYF
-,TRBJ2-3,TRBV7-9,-,TGTGTTGGTGGGAGAAGCACAGATACGCAGTATTTT,CVGGRSTDTQYF
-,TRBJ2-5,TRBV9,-,TGTGCCAGCAGCGTAGCCCCCCAGCAAGAGACCCAGTACTTC,CASSVAPQQETQYF
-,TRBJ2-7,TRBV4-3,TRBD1,TGCGCCAGCAGCCTCGGACAGGGGCCATCCTACGAGCAGTACTTC,CASSLGQGPSYEQYF
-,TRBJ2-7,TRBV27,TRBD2,TGTGCCAGCAGTCCGCGGACTAGCGGGAGGTGGGCCGAGCAGTACTTC,CASSPRTSGRWAEQYF
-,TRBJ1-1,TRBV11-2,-,TGTGCCAGCAGCCGCTCAAACCCTCCAGACACTGAAGCTTTCTTT,CASSRSNPPDTEAFF
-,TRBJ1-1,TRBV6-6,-,TGTGCCAGCAGCGAAATCGGGGGAGGGATTGAAGCTTTCTTT,CASSEIGGGIEAFF
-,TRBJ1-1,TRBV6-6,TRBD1,TGTGCCAGCAGTCCCGCACAGGGGGGAAACACTGAAGCTTTCTTT,CASSPAQGGNTEAFF
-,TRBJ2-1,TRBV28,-,TGTGCCAGCAGAAGTCCAGGGTGGGGCTCCTACAATGAGCAGTTCTTC,CASRSPGWGSYNEQFF
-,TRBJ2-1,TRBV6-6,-,TGTGCCAGCAGTACCGCGGGTGAGCAGTTCTTC,CASSTAGEQFF
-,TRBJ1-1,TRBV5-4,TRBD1,TGTGCCAGCAGCTTGGCATATCGGACAGGGATGAACACTGAAGCTTTCTTT,CASSLAYRTGMNTEAFF
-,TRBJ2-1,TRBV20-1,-,TGCAGTGCTAGAGATCAGGGGCCCGAGCTCTTC,CSARDQGPELF
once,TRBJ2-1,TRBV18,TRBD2,TGTGCCAGCTCTCCGACTAGCACCAATGAGCAGTTCTTC,CASSPTSTNEQFF
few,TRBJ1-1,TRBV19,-,TGTGCCAGTACGCTGCTGGGGGGTCAGGGAACTGAAGCTTTCTTT,CASTLLGGQGTEAFF
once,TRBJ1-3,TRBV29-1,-,TGCAGCGTTGACGGTTCTGGAAACACCATATATTTT,CSVDGSGNTIYF
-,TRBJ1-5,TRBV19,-,TGTGCCAGTAACTTTTTTGCGGGAGCCAATCAGCCCCAGCATTTT,CASNFFAGANQPQHF
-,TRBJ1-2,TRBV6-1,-,TGTGCCGCCGGGAAAGACGGTGGCTACACCTTC,CAAGKDGGYTF
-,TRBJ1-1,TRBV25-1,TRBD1,TGTGCCAGCAGTGATCCGGGGACAGGGCGAACTGAAGCTTTCTTT,CASSDPGTGRTEAFF
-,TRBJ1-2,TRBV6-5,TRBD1,TGTGCCAGCAGCAATCGACAGGGCAGGGGCTATGGCTACACCTTC,CASSNRQGRGYGYTF
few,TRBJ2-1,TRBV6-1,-,TGTGCCAGCAGTGATACAGGGTACAATGAGCAGTTCTTC,CASSDTGYNEQFF
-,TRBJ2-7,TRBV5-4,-,TGTGCCAGCAGCTCGGTACAGGCCTCTTACGAGCAGTACTTC,CASSSVQASYEQYF
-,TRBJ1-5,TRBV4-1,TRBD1,TGCGCCAGCAGCCAACCGGGACAGGGGGCCAATCAGCCCCAGCATTTT,CASSQPGQGANQPQHF
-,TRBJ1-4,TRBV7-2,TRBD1,TGTGCCAGCAGACCCGACAGGGTGAGGGAAAAACTGTTTTTT,CASRPDRVREKLFF
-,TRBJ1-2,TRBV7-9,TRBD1,TGTGCCAGCAGCTTAGCGCGGGGACAGGAATCTCATGGCTACACCTTC,CASSLARGQESHGYTF
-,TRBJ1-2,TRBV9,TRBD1,TGTGCCAGCAGCGCCAGACAGGGGAGCTACACCTTC,CASSARQGSYTF
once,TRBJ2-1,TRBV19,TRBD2,TGTGCCAGTAGACTACAGACTAGCACTGCCGATGAGCAGTTCTTC,CASRLQTSTADEQFF
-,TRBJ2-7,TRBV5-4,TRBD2,TGTGCCAGCAGCGCGGGACTAGCGGGGAACGCGCAGTACTTC,CASSAGLAGNAQYF
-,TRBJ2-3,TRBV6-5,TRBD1,TGTGCCAGCAGTCCCGAGGACAGGGGGACAGATACGCAGTATTTT,CASSPEDRGTDTQYF
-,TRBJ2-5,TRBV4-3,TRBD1,TGCGCCAGCAGCCAAGATCTGCAGGGGGATAGTATTCTTGGAGAGACCCAGTACTTC,CASSQDLQGDSILGETQYF
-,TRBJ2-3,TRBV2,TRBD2,TGTGCCAGCAAGTCCGTGACTAGCGGGACTATTAGCACAGATACGCAGTATTTT,CASKSVTSGTISTDTQYF
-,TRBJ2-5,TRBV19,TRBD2,TGTGCCAGTAGTAACGGGCCTAGCGGCCAAGAGACCCAGTACTTC,CASSNGPSGQETQYF
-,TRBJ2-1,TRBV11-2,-,TGTGCCAGCAGCGCGAGGGATAGCCGCGAGCAGTTCTTC,CASSARDSREQFF
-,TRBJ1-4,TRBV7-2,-,TGTGCCAGCAGCCCCCAGGCTAATGAAAAACTGTTTTTT,CASSPQANEKLFF